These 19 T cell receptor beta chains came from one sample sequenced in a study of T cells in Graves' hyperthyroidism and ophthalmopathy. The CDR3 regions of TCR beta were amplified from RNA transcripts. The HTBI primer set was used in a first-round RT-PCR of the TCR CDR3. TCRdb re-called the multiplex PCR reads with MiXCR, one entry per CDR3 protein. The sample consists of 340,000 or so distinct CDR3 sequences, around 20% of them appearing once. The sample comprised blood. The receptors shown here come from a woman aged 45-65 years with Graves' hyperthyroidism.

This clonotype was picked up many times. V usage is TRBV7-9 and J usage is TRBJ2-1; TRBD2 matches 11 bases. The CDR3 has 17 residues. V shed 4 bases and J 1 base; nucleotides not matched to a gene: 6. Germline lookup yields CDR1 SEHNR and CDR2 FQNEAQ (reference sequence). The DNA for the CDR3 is TGTGCCAGCAGCTCCACTAGCGGGAGTGCGTCCTACAATGAGCAGTTCTTC. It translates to CASSSTSGSASYNEQFF.

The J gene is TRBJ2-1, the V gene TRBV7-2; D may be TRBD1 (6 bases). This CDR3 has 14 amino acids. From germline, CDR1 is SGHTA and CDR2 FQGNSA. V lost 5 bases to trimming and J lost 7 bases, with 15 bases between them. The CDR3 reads CASSTGDRRNEQFF. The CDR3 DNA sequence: TGTGCCAGCAGCACCGGTGACAGGCGAAATGAGCAGTTCTTC.

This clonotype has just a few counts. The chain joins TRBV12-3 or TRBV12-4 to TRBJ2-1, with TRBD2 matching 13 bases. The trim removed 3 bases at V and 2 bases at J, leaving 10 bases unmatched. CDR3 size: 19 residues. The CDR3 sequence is CASSLGTGGLAGPYNEQFF. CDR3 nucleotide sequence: TGTGCCAGCAGTTTGGGGACAGGGGGACTAGCGGGACCCTACAATGAGCAGTTCTTC.

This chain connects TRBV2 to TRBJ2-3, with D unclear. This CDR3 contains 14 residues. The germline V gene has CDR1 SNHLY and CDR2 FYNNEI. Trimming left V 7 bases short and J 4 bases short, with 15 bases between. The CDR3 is CASKVTPRADTQYF. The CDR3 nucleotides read TGTGCCAGCAAAGTTACTCCCCGCGCAGATACGCAGTATTTT. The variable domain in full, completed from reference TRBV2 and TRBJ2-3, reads EPEVTQTPSHQVTQMGQEVILRCVPISNHLYFYWYRQILGQKVEFLVSFYNNEISEKSEIFDDQFSVERPDGSNFTLKIRSTKLEDSAMYFCASKVTPRADTQYFGPGTRLTVL.

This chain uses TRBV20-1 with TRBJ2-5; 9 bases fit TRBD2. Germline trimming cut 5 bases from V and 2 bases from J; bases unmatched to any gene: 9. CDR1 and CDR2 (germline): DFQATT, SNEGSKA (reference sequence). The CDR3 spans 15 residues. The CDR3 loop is CSARRREGPQETQYF. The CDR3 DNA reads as TGCAGTGCTCGAAGGCGGGAGGGCCCTCAAGAGACCCAGTACTTC.

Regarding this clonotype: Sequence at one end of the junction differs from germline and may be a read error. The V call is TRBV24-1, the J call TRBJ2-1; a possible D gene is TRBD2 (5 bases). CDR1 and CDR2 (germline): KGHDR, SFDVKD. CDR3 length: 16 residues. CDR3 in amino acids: CATSDLSRFDYSEQFF. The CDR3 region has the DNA TGTGCCACCAGTGATTTGTCCAGGTTTGACTACAGTGAGCAGTTCTTC.

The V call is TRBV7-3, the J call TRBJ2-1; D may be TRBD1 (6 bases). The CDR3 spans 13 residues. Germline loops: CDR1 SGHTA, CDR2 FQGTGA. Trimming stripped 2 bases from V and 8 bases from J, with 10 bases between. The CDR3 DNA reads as TGTGCCAGCAGCTTAGCAGGGGACCATGAGCAGTTCTTC. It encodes CASSLAGDHEQFF.

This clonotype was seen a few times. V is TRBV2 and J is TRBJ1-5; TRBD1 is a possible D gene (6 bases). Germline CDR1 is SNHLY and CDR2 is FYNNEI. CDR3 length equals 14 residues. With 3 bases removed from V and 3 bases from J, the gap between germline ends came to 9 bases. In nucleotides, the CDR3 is TGTGCCAGCAGTGAGAGGACAGACAATCAGCCCCAGCATTTT. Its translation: CASSERTDNQPQHF.

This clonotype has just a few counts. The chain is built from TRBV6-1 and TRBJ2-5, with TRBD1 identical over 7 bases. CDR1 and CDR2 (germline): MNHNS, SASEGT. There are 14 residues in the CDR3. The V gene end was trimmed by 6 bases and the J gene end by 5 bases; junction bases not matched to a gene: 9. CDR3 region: CASSPFRGRETQYF. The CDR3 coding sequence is TGTGCCAGCAGCCCCTTTAGGGGGCGGGAGACCCAGTACTTC.

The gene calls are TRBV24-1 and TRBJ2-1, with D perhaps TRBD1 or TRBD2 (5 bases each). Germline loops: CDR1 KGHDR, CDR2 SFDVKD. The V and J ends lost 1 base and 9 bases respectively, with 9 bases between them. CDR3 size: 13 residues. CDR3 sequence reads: CATSDFEGREQFF. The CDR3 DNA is TGTGCCACCAGTGATTTTGAGGGGCGTGAGCAGTTCTTC.

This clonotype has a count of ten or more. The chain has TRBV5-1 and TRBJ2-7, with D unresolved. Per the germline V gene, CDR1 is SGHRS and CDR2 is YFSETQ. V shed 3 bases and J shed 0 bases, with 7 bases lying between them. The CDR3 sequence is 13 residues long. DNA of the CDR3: TGCGCCAGCAGCTCCGAAAGCTCCTACGAGCAGTACTTC. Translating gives CASSSESSYEQYF.

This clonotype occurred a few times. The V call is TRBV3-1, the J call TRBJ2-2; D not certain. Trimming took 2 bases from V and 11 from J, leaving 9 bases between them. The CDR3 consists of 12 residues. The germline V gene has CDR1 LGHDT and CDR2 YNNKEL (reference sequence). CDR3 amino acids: CASSQPSLELFF. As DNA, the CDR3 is TGTGCCAGCAGCCAACCTTCACTCGAGCTGTTTTTT. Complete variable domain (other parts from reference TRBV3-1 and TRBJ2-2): DTAVSQTPKYLVTQMGNDKSIKCEQNLGHDTMYWYKQDSKKFLKIMFSYNNKELIINETVPNRFSPKSPDKAHLNLHINSLELGDSAVYFCASSQPSLELFFGEGSRLTVL.

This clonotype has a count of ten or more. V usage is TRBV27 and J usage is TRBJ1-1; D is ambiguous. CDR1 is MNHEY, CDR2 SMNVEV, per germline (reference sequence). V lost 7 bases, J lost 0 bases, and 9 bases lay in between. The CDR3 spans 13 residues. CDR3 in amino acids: CASMGVMNTEAFF. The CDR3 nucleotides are TGTGCCAGCATGGGCGTCATGAACACTGAAGCTTTCTTT.

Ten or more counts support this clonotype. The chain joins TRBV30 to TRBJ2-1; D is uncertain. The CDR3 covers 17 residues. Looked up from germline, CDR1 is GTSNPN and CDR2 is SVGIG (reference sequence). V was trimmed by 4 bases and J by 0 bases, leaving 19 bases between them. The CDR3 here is CAWMRRATRSSYNEQFF. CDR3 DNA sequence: TGTGCCTGGATGCGTCGGGCAACCCGCAGCTCCTACAATGAGCAGTTCTTC.

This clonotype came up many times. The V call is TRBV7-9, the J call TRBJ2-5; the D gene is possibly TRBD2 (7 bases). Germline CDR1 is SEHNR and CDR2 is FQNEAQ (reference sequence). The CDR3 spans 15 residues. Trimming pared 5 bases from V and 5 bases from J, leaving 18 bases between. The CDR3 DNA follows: TGTGCCAGCAGCCCTCCGGGAAGGGGGGGGGAGACCCAGTACTTC. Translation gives CASSPPGRGGETQYF.

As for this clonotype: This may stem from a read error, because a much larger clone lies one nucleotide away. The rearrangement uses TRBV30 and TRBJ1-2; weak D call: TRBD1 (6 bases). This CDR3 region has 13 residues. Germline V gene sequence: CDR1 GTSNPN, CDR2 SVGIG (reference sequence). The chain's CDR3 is CVWSVPGTYGYTF. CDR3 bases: TGTGTCTGGAGTGTACCGGGGACATATGGCTACACCTTC.

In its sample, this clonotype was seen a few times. The CDR3 spells CASRPDRPSNTGELFF. The CDR3 coding sequence is TGTGCCAGCAGACCGGACAGACCTTCGAACACCGGGGAGCTGTTTTTT. This chain joins TRBV6-1 and TRBJ2-2; D may be TRBD1 (6 bases). From germline, CDR1 is MNHNS and CDR2 SASEGT. Trimming removed 6 bases from V and 0 bases from J, with 14 bases in between. This CDR3 is 16 amino acids long.

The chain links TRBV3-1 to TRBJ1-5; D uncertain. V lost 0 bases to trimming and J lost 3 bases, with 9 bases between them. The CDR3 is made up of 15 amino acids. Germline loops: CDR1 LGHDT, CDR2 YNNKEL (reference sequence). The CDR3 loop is CASSQDGRNNQPQHF. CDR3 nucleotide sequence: TGTGCCAGCAGCCAAGATGGCCGGAACAATCAGCCCCAGCATTTT.

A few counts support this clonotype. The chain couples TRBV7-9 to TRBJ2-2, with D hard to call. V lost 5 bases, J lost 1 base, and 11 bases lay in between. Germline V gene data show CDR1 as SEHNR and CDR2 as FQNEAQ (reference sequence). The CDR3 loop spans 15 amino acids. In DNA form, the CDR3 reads TGTGCCAGCAGCCCCCCCAACAGGAACACCGGGGAGCTGTTTTTT. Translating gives CASSPPNRNTGELFF.